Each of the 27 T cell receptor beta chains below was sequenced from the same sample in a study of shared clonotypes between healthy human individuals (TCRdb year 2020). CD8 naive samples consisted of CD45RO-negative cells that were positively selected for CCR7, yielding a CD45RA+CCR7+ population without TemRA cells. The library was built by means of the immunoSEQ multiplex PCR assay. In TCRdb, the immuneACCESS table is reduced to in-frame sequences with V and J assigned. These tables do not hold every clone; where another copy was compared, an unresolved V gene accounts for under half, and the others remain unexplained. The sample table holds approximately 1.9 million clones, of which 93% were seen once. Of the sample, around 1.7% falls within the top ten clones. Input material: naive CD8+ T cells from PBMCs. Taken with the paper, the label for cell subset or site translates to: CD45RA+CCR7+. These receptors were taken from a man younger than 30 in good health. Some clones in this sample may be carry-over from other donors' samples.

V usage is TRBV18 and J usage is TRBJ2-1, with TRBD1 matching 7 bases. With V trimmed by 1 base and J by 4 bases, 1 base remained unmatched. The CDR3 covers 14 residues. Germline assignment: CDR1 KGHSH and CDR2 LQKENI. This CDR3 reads CASSPQDRYNEQFF. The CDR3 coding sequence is TGTGCCAGCTCACCACAGGACAGGTACAATGAGCAGTTCTTC.

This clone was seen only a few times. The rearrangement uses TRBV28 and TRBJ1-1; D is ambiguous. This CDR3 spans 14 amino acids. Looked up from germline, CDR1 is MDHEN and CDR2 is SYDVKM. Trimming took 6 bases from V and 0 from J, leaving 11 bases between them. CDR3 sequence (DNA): TGTGCCAGCAGCTGGAGAGGATTGAACACTGAAGCTTTCTTT. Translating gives CASSWRGLNTEAFF.

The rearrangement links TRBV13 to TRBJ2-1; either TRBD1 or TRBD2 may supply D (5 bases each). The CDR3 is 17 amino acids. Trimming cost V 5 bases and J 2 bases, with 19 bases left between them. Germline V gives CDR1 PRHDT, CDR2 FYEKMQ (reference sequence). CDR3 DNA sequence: TGTGCCAGCAGCGGATGGGACGGAAAGCGCCCCTACAATGAGCAGTTCTTC. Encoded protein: CASSGWDGKRPYNEQFF.

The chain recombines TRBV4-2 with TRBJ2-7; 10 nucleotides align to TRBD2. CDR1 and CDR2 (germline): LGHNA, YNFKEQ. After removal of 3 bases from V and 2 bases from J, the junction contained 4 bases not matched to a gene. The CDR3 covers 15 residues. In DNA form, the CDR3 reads TGTGCCAGCAGCCATCTAGCGGGGGTTGCCTACGAGCAGTACTTC. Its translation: CASSHLAGVAYEQYF.

CDR3 nucleotides: TGCGCCAGCAGCCTCCTGGACGGCAGCACAGATACGCAGTATTTT. Translating gives CASSLLDGSTDTQYF. This rearrangement joins TRBV5-1 to TRBJ2-3; D is ambiguous. The germline CDR1 and CDR2 sequences are SGHRS and YFSETQ. The V end was cut by 4 bases, the J end by 0 bases, with 12 bases between. This CDR3 is built from 15 residues.

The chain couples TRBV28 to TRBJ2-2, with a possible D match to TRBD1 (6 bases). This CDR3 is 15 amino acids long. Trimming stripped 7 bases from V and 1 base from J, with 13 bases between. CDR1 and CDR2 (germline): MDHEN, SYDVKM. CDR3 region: CASNMGHRNTGELFF. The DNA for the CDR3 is TGTGCCAGCAATATGGGACACCGGAACACCGGGGAGCTGTTTTTT.

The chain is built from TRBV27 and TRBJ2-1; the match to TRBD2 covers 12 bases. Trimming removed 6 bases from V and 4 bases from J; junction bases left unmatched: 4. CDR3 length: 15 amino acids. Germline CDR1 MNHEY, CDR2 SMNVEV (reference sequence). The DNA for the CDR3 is TGTGCCAGCAGATTACTAGCGGGGGGATACAATGAGCAGTTCTTC. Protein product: CASRLLAGGYNEQFF.

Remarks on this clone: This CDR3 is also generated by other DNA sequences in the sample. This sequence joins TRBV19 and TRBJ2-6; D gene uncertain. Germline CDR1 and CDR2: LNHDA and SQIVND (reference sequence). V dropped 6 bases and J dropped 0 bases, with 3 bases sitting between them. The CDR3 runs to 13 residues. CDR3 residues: CASSISGANVLTF. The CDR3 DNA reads TGTGCCAGTAGCATCTCTGGGGCCAACGTCCTGACTTTC.

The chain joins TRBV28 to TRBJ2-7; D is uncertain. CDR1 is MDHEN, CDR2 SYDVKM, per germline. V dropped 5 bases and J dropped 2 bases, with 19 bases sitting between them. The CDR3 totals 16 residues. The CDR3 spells CASSPWRLQGPYEQYF. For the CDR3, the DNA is TGTGCCAGCAGTCCTTGGCGACTCCAAGGGCCCTACGAGCAGTACTTC.

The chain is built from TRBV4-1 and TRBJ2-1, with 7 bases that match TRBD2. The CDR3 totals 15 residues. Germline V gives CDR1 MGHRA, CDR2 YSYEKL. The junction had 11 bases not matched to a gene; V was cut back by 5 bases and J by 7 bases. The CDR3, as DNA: TGCGCCAGCAGCTCCCCGGGGAGGGCCAAAAATGAGCAGTTCTTC. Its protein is CASSSPGRAKNEQFF.

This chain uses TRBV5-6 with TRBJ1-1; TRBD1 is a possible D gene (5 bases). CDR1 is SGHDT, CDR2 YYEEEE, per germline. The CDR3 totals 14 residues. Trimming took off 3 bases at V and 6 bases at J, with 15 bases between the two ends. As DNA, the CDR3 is TGTGCCAGCAGCTCCCGTGGGGCAGAAGCTGAAGCTTTCTTT. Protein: CASSSRGAEAEAFF.

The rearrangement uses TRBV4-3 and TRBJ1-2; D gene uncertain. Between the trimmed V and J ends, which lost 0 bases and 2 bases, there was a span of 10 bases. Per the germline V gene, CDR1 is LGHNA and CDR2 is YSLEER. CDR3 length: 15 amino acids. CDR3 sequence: CASSQDLTGNYGYTF. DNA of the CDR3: TGCGCCAGCAGCCAAGATTTGACGGGGAACTATGGCTACACCTTC.

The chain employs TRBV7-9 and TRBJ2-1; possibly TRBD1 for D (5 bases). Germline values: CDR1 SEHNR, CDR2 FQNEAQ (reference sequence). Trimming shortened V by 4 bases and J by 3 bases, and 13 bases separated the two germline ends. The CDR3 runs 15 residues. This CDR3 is CASSSPGDSYNEQFF. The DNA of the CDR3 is TGTGCCAGCAGCTCACCGGGCGACAGCTACAATGAGCAGTTCTTC.

CDR3 protein: CATPDRAVHEQYF. For the CDR3, the DNA is TGTGCCACCCCGGACAGGGCGGTCCACGAGCAGTACTTC. The chain links TRBV7-9 to TRBJ2-7; TRBD1 matches 8 bases. Germline loops: CDR1 SEHNR, CDR2 FQNEAQ (reference sequence). Germline trimming cut 10 bases from V and 5 bases from J; bases unmatched to any gene: 10. The CDR3 is 13 residues long.

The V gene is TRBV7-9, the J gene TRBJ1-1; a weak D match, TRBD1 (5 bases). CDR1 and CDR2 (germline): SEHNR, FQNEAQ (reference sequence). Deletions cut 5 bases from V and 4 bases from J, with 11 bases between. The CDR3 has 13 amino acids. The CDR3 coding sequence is TGTGCCAGCAGCCTAGGGGAGGGCACTGAAGCTTTCTTT. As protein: CASSLGEGTEAFF.

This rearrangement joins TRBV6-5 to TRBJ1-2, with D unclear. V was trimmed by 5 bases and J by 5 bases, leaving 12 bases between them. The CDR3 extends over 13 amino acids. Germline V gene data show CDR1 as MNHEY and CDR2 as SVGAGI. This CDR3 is CASSQFGGYGYTF. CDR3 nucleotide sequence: TGTGCCAGCAGTCAATTCGGAGGTTATGGCTACACCTTC.

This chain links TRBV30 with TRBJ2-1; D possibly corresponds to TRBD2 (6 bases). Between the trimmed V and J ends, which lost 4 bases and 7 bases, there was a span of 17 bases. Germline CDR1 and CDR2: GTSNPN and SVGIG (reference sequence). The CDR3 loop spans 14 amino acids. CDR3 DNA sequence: TGTGCCTGGACCGGGCTAGTTGGGGGGAATGAGCAGTTCTTC. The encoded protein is CAWTGLVGGNEQFF. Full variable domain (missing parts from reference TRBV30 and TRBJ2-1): SQTIHQWPATLVQPVGSPLSLECTVEGTSNPNLYWYRQAAGRGLQLLFYSVGIGQISSEVPQNLSASRPQDRQFILSSKKLLLSDSGFYLCAWTGLVGGNEQFFGPGTRLTVL.

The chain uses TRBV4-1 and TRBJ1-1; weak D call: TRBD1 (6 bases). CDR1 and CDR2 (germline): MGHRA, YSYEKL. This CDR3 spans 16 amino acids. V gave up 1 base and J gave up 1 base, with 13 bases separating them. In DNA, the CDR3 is TGCGCCAGCAGCCAAGTGGGTACAGGGTCGAACACTGAAGCTTTCTTT. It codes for CASSQVGTGSNTEAFF.

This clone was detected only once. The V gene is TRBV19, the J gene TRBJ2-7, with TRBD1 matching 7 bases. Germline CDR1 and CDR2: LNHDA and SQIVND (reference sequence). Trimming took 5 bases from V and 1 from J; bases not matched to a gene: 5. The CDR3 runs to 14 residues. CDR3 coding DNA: TGTGCCAGTAGTGGACAGGTGTCGTCCTACGAGCAGTACTTC. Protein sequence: CASSGQVSSYEQYF.

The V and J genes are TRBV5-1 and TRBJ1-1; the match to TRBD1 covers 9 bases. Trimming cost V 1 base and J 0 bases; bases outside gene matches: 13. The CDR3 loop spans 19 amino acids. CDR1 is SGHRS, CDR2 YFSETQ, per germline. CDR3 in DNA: TGCGCCAGCAGCTTGACGATATGGACAGGGGACATCATGAACACTGAAGCTTTCTTT. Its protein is CASSLTIWTGDIMNTEAFF. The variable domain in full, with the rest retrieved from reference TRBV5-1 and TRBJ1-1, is KAGVTQTPRYLIKTRGQQVTLSCSPISGHRSVSWYQQTPGQGLQFLFEYFSETQRNKGNFPGRFSGRQFSNSRSEMNVSTLELGDSALYLCASSLTIWTGDIMNTEAFFGQGTRLTVV.

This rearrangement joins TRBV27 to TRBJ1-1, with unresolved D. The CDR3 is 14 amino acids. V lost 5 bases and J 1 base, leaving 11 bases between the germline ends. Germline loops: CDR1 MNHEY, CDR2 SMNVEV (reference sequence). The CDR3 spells CASSARLANTEAFF. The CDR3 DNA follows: TGTGCCAGCAGTGCCCGATTAGCGAACACTGAAGCTTTCTTT.

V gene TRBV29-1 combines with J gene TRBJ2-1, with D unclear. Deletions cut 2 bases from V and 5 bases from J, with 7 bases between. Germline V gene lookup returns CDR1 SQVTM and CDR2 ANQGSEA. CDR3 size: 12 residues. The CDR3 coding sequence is TGCAGCGTTGAAAGGACCGACAATGAGCAGTTCTTC. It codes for CSVERTDNEQFF.

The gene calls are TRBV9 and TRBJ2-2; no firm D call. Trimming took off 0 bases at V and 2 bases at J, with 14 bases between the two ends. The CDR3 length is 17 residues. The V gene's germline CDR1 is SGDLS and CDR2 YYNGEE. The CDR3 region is CASSVAGNKVNTGELFF. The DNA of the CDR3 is TGTGCCAGCAGCGTAGCCGGAAATAAAGTCAACACCGGGGAGCTGTTTTTT.

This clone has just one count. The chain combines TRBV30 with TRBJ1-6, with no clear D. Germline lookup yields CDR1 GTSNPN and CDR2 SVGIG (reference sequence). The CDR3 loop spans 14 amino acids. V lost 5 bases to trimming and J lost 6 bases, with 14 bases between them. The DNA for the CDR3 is TGTGCCTGGGGAGAACGGGATTTTAATTCACCCCTCCACTTT. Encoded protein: CAWGERDFNSPLHF.

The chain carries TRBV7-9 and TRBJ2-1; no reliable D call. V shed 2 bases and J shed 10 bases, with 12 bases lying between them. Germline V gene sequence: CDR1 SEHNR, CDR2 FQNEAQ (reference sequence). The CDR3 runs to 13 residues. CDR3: CASSLSMPGEQFF. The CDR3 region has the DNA TGTGCCAGCAGCTTAAGTATGCCCGGAGAGCAGTTCTTC.

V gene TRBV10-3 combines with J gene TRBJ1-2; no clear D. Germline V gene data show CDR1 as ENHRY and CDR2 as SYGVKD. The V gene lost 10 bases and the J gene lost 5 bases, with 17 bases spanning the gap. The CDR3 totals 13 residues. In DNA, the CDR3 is TGTGCCACCTCCCCCAGTGGAGGTTATGGCTACACCTTC. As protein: CATSPSGGYGYTF.

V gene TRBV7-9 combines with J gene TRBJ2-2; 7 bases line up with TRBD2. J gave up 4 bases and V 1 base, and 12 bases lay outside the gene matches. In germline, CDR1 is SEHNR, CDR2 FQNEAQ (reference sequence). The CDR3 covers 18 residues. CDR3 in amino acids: CASSLGASGKGSTGELFF. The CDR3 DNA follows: TGTGCCAGCAGCTTAGGGGCTAGCGGAAAAGGGAGCACCGGGGAGCTGTTTTTT.